These 29 T cell receptor beta chains were sequenced from one sample in a study of technical replicates of blood from a handful of donors. The method was immunoSEQ multiplex PCR; TCRdb's version includes in-frame clones alone and lacks a portion of them. The table has 65,000 to 85,000 clones, 96% seen once. Sample: T cells isolated from PBMCs. These receptors originate from a human donor in good health.

The V gene is TRBV7-9, the J gene TRBJ2-7; D remains ambiguous. CDR3 size: 11 residues. V lost 0 bases, J lost 7 bases, and 4 bases lay in between. Germline-derived CDR1 and CDR2 are SEHNR and FQNEAQ (reference sequence). DNA of the CDR3: TGTGCCAGCAGCTTAGCTACTGAGCAGTACTTC. This gives the protein CASSLATEQYF.

The genes are TRBV25-1 and TRBJ2-3, with 11 bases fitting TRBD2. Germline V gene data show CDR1 as MGHDK and CDR2 as SYGVNS. This CDR3 spans 13 amino acids. Unmatched junction bases numbered 2, after V lost 7 bases and J lost 5 bases. CDR3 residues: CASTGLAGDTQYF. CDR3 coding DNA: TGTGCCAGCACAGGACTAGCGGGAGATACGCAGTATTTT. Combining the CDR3 with reference TRBV25-1 and TRBJ2-3 gives the whole variable domain EADIYQTPRYLVIGTGKKITLECSQTMGHDKMYWYQQDPGMELHLIHYSYGVNSTEKGDLSSESTVSRIRTEHFPLTLESARPSHTSQYLCASTGLAGDTQYFGPGTRLTVL.

The chain carries TRBV10-3 and TRBJ1-1; a possible D gene is TRBD1 (5 bases). Trimming took 3 bases from V and 3 from J, leaving 11 bases between them. The CDR3 length is 14 residues. Germline assignment: CDR1 ENHRY and CDR2 SYGVKD. The CDR3 nucleotides are TGTGCCATCAGTGACAGGGATATTCACACTGAAGCTTTCTTT. This sequence encodes CAISDRDIHTEAFF.

J is TRBJ2-3 and V is TRBV5-1, with 10 bases matching TRBD2. Germline V CDR1 and CDR2: SGHRS, YFSETQ. The V and J ends lost 0 bases and 1 base, in that order; junction bases with no gene match: 8. The CDR3 is 18 amino acids. The CDR3 sequence is CASSLGASGSRGTDTQYF. In DNA form, the CDR3 reads TGCGCCAGCAGCTTGGGTGCTAGCGGGAGTCGGGGCACAGATACGCAGTATTTT.

The CDR3 DNA sequence: TGTGCCAGCAGCCCCGGGGTGGGTAGCGGTCCCTACGAGCAGTACTTC. Translated, it gives CASSPGVGSGPYEQYF. V is TRBV11-2 and J is TRBJ2-7, with a possible D match to TRBD2 (6 bases). The CDR3 sequence is 16 residues long. V was shortened by 5 bases and J by 2 bases, with 19 bases between the two germline ends. In germline, CDR1 is SGHAT, CDR2 FQNNGV.

J is TRBJ2-7 and V is TRBV11-3; no clear D. The CDR3 covers 16 residues. Germline V gene lookup returns CDR1 SGHNT and CDR2 YENEEA. The V end lost 3 bases, the J end lost 2 bases, and 17 bases lay between the germline ends. The CDR3 region is CASSFSTQTDTYEQYF. As DNA, the CDR3 is TGTGCCAGCAGCTTCTCGACCCAGACTGATACCTACGAGCAGTACTTC.

This chain uses TRBV19 with TRBJ1-4; 10 bases map to TRBD1. CDR3 length: 16 residues. Germline CDR1 LNHDA, CDR2 SQIVND (reference sequence). Trimming cost V 4 bases and J 0 bases; bases outside gene matches: 2. The CDR3: CASSKGTGATNEKLFF. The CDR3 DNA is TGTGCCAGTAGTAAAGGGACAGGGGCAACTAATGAAAAACTGTTTTTT.

The chain recombines TRBV7-9 with TRBJ2-7, with 10 nucleotides matching TRBD2. CDR1 is SEHNR and CDR2 is FQNEAQ in the germline V gene (reference sequence). The CDR3 is made up of 14 amino acids. J was trimmed by 3 bases and V by 2 bases; bases with no gene match: 1. CDR3 bases: TGTGCCAGCAGCTTACTAGCGGGGGACTACGAGCAGTACTTC. Encoded protein: CASSLLAGDYEQYF. Drawing the rest from reference TRBV7-9 and TRBJ2-7, the complete variable domain is DTGVSQNPRHKITKRGQNVTFRCDPISEHNRLYWYRQTLGQGPEFLTYFQNEAQLEKSRLLSDRFSAERPKGSFSTLEIQRTEQGDSAMYLCASSLLAGDYEQYFGPGTRLTVT.

V is TRBV9 and J is TRBJ2-1; 7 bases line up with TRBD2. This CDR3 contains 13 residues. After removal of 4 bases from V and 10 bases from J, the junction contained 8 bases not matched to a gene. Germline CDR1 is SGDLS and CDR2 is YYNGEE. CDR3 coding DNA: TGTGCCAGCAGCTCGCGACTAGCTTGGGAGCAGTTCTTC. The encoded protein is CASSSRLAWEQFF. Using reference TRBV9 and TRBJ2-1 for the parts outside the CDR3, the full variable domain is DSGVTQTPKHLITATGQRVTLRCSPRSGDLSVYWYQQSLDQGLQFLIQYYNGEERAKGNILERFSAQQFPDLHSELNLSSLELGDSALYFCASSSRLAWEQFFGPGTRLTVL.

This clone is a singleton in its sample. Here the CDR3 DNA reads TGTGCCAGCTCCCGTGGGGGGGCTTACGAGCAGTACTTC. Its translation is CASSRGGAYEQYF. The chain couples TRBV28 to TRBJ2-7; perhaps TRBD2 as D (7 bases). The V gene's germline CDR1 is MDHEN and CDR2 SYDVKM. Trimming took 8 bases from V and 4 from J, leaving 15 bases between them. CDR3 length equals 13 residues.

J is TRBJ2-5 and V is TRBV10-3; D not resolved. V shed 0 bases and J shed 5 bases, with 13 bases lying between them. This CDR3 region has 15 residues. Germline V lookup: CDR1 ENHRY, CDR2 SYGVKD. CDR3 in DNA: TGTGCCATCAGTGAGTCGGGCTCAAAGTGGGAGACCCAGTACTTC. Residues: CAISESGSKWETQYF.

This chain joins TRBV18 and TRBJ2-7; D uncertain. V dropped 0 bases and J dropped 3 bases, with 15 bases sitting between them. This CDR3 contains 16 residues. The V gene's germline CDR1 is KGHSH and CDR2 LQKENI. The CDR3 spells CASSPPNSFQVYEQYF. The CDR3 DNA reads TGTGCCAGCTCACCACCGAACAGCTTTCAGGTCTACGAGCAGTACTTC.

V usage is TRBV5-1 and J usage is TRBJ2-7; TRBD1 agrees at 8 bases. Trimming at V came to 6 bases and at J to 3 bases, leaving 8 bases not matched to a gene. This CDR3 is 14 amino acids long. Germline-derived CDR1 and CDR2 are SGHRS and YFSETQ. CDR3 sequence reads: CASTAGTGHYEQYF. The CDR3 coding sequence is TGCGCCAGCACCGCCGGGACAGGCCACTACGAGCAGTACTTC.

This clone was detected once. The chain joins TRBV6-5 to TRBJ2-3, with a weak D call TRBD2 (7 bases). Between the trimmed V and J ends, which lost 2 bases and 4 bases, there was a span of 10 bases. The CDR3 sequence is 14 residues long. Germline CDR1 reads MNHEY; CDR2 reads SVGAGI. The CDR3, as DNA: TGTGCCAGCAGTTACGCGGGGGCTGCAGATACGCAGTATTTT. This codes for CASSYAGAADTQYF.

The chain has TRBV6-6 and TRBJ2-7; D is perhaps TRBD2 (5 bases). V was shortened by 5 bases and J by 0 bases, with 11 bases between the two germline ends. Looked up from germline, CDR1 is MNHNY and CDR2 is SVGAGI (reference sequence). CDR3 size: 14 residues. The CDR3 protein is CASSGDYRSYEQYF. The CDR3 DNA sequence: TGTGCCAGCAGTGGAGACTATCGCTCCTACGAGCAGTACTTC.

The V and J genes are TRBV29-1 and TRBJ1-1, with a tentative D call TRBD1 (5 bases). The V gene lost 7 bases and the J gene lost 3 bases, with 15 bases spanning the gap. In germline, CDR1 is SQVTM, CDR2 ANQGSEA. CDR3 length: 13 amino acids. CDR3 amino acids: CSAPGGAHTEAFF. DNA of the CDR3: TGCAGCGCCCCCGGAGGGGCGCACACTGAAGCTTTCTTT. Variable domain in full (rest from reference TRBV29-1 and TRBJ1-1): SAVISQKPSRDICQRGTSLTIQCQVDSQVTMMFWYRQQPGQSLTLIATANQGSEATYESGFVIDKFPISRPNLTFSTLTVSNMSPEDSSIYLCSAPGGAHTEAFFGQGTRLTVV.

The rearrangement uses TRBV15 and TRBJ2-7; D gene ambiguous. V was trimmed by 0 bases and J by 5 bases, leaving 8 bases between them. Germline V CDR1 and CDR2: LNHNV, YYDKDF (reference sequence). The CDR3 has 13 residues. CDR3 protein: CATSRDLGDEQYF. The CDR3 DNA sequence: TGTGCCACCAGCAGAGATCTGGGCGACGAGCAGTACTTC.

The rearrangement joins TRBV6-5 to TRBJ1-6; D might be TRBD1 (6 bases). V lost 2 bases and J lost 9, with 11 bases in between. CDR3 length: 14 residues. Germline CDR1 is MNHEY and CDR2 is SVGAGI. The CDR3 loop is CASSYGSGVSPLHF. In DNA, the CDR3 is TGTGCCAGCAGTTACGGATCAGGGGTTTCACCCCTCCACTTT.

This chain joins TRBV2 and TRBJ2-5, with D hard to call. CDR1 is SNHLY, CDR2 FYNNEI, per germline. Trimming took 5 bases from V and 3 from J, leaving 7 bases between them. The CDR3 is 12 residues long. CDR3 nucleotides: TGTGCCAGCAGTCTCTTAGAAGAGACCCAGTACTTC. This encodes CASSLLEETQYF.

The CDR3 spells CAITPGLAVTGELFF. CDR3 DNA: TGTGCCATCACCCCCGGACTAGCGGTTACCGGGGAGCTGTTTTTT. This sequence joins TRBV10-3 and TRBJ2-2; 10 positions match TRBD2. J lost 5 bases, V lost 7 bases, and 7 bases had no gene match. Germline V gives CDR1 ENHRY, CDR2 SYGVKD. The length of the CDR3 is 15 residues.

The CDR3: CASTGGSSYNEQFF. The DNA of the CDR3 is TGTGCCAGCACCGGAGGGAGCTCCTACAATGAGCAGTTCTTC. The chain joins TRBV6-5 to TRBJ2-1, with D maybe TRBD2 (6 bases). Looked up from germline, CDR1 is MNHEY and CDR2 is SVGAGI. Trimming removed 7 bases at V and 0 bases at J, with 10 bases between. The CDR3 totals 14 residues.

The chain combines TRBV4-1 with TRBJ1-4, with D tentatively TRBD1 (5 bases). The germline CDR1 and CDR2 sequences are MGHRA and YSYEKL. V lost 1 base and J 5 bases, leaving 8 bases between the germline ends. The CDR3 has 14 residues. The CDR3 DNA is TGCGCCAGCAGCCAAGTGACAGTAAATGAAAAACTGTTTTTT. Translation: CASSQVTVNEKLFF.

The chain recombines TRBV2 with TRBJ1-1, with D possibly TRBD1 on 5 matching bases. CDR1 is SNHLY and CDR2 is FYNNEI in the germline V gene. The CDR3 runs 12 residues. Trimming removed 8 bases at V and 2 bases at J, with 9 bases between. CDR3: CASARDNTEAFF. The CDR3 coding sequence is TGTGCCAGCGCGCGGGACAACACTGAAGCTTTCTTT.

The rearrangement joins TRBV11-1 to TRBJ2-1, with D possibly matching TRBD1 (5 bases). Germline CDR1 reads SGHAT; CDR2 reads FQDESV (reference sequence). V lost 6 bases, J lost 6 bases, and 21 bases lay in between. There are 16 residues in the CDR3. CDR3 region: CASRIVGSRQPNEQFF. CDR3 in DNA: TGTGCCAGCAGGATAGTTGGTTCAAGACAGCCCAATGAGCAGTTCTTC.

The V gene is TRBV6-1, the J gene TRBJ1-2, with 7 positions matching TRBD1. Germline V gives CDR1 MNHNS, CDR2 SASEGT. CDR3 length equals 15 residues. V was clipped by 11 bases and J by 2 bases; unmatched bases: 14. The DNA of the CDR3 is TGTGCCGGGGAAAGTGGACAGGCAGGAAACTATGGCTACACCTTC. Protein: CAGESGQAGNYGYTF.

This sequence joins TRBV6-6 and TRBJ2-3; 11 nucleotides line up with TRBD2. V trimming: 4 bases; J trimming: 6 bases; junction bases outside the gene matches: 3. The CDR3 spans 14 residues. The germline V gene encodes CDR1 MNHNY and CDR2 SVGAGI (reference sequence). The CDR3 nucleotides are TGTGCCAGCAGTTTAGCGGGGGGGCGCGATACGCAGTATTTT. Translated: CASSLAGGRDTQYF.

CDR3 loop: CASSPTDRRNTEAFF. The CDR3 DNA sequence: TGTGCCAGCAGCCCAACCGACAGGAGGAACACTGAAGCTTTCTTT. The chain carries TRBV6-5 and TRBJ1-1, with D tentatively TRBD1 (6 bases). Between the trimmed V and J ends, which lost 6 bases and 1 base, there was a span of 15 bases. The length of the CDR3 is 15 residues. From germline, CDR1 is MNHEY and CDR2 SVGAGI.

The chain is built from TRBV28 and TRBJ1-5; D unclear. The CDR3 runs to 12 residues. Trimming left V 5 bases short and J 7 bases short, with 9 bases between. Germline CDR1 and CDR2: MDHEN and SYDVKM. The CDR3 coding sequence is TGTGCCAGCAGTCATCCCGGGCAGCCCCAGCATTTT. Protein product: CASSHPGQPQHF.

The chain has TRBV5-1 and TRBJ2-3, with 12 bases aligning to TRBD2. CDR1 and CDR2 (germline): SGHRS, YFSETQ. The CDR3 covers 17 residues. V shed 1 base, J shed 6 bases, and the junction held 9 bases outside the gene matches. The CDR3 reads CASSLPASGGVLDTQYF. Here the CDR3 DNA reads TGCGCCAGCAGCTTGCCGGCTAGCGGGGGGGTGCTGGATACGCAGTATTTT.